The source of this TCR beta chain is a study of CD8 T cells in ankylosing spondylitis. Findings and limits, study-wide: As reported, disease-linked clones showed significant enrichment in matched ankylosing spondylitis synovial fluid. The study identified a TCR beta motif of several highly homologous variants that appeared characteristic of ankylosing spondylitis blood. Certain motif variants had earlier been reported in reactive arthritis synovial fluid and blood.

As concerns this clonotype: Its antigen remains unidentified.

By quantitative 5'-RACE with molecular barcodes, the TCR beta libraries were made. TCRdb used MiXCR to reprocess the 5' RACE reads, holding one entry per CDR3 protein. Of 150,000 to 200,000 distinct CDR3 sequences listed, around a tenth are singletons. This clonotype originated in a male donor with ankylosing spondylitis or in good health (not recorded which). The sequenced sample was blood, either unsorted or a sorted T cell fraction (not recorded which).

The DNA for the CDR3 is TGTGCCAGCAGCTTAGCGGACAGGCTCTCGAACACTGAAGCTTTCTTT. Translating it yields CASSLADRLSNTEAFF. The rearrangement uses TRBV7-9 and TRBJ1-1; 7 positions match TRBD1. The CDR3 covers 16 residues. Germline CDR1 reads SEHNR; CDR2 reads FQNEAQ (reference sequence). V was pared by 0 bases and J by 1 base, with 5 bases of the junction left unmatched.